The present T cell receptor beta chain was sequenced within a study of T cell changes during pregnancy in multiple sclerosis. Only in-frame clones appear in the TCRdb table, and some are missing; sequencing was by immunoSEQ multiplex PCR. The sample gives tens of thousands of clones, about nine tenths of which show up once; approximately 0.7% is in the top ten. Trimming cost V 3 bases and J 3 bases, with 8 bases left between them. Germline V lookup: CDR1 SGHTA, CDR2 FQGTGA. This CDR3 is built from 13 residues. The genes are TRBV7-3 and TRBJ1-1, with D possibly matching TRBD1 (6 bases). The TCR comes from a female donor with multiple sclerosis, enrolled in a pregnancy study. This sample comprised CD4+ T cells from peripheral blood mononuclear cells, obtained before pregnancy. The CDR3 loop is CASSFYRDTEAFF. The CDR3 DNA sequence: TGTGCCAGCAGCTTTTACAGGGACACTGAAGCTTTCTTT.